The clone carrying this TCR beta chain has only one observation. The sample belongs to a study of blood T cell repertoires in COVID-19. As for the study in general: Donors in the United States, Italy and Spain gave samples during acute or convalescent COVID-19. PBMCs, B-cell-depleted T cells, or T cells were the source of the cDNA or gDNA that made up the material.

In the original analysis: Reference gene primer amplification gave nucleated cell count estimates. The data were produced by immunoSEQ multiplex PCR, yet TCRdb's version contains in-frame clones alone and is incomplete. The V and J calls and the clone size are those of that table, but D and trimming were determined from the DNA. The sample carries around 260,000 clones, around 90% recorded once. The CDR3 is made up of 14 amino acids. Trimming cost V 7 bases and J 0 bases, with 12 bases left between them. Germline V gene lookup returns CDR1 MDHEN and CDR2 SYDVKM. The sample was peripheral blood. This sequence joins TRBV28 and TRBJ1-1; a weak D match, TRBD1 (5 bases). This receptor was identified in a human donor in a cohort sampled during active COVID-19. DNA of the CDR3: TGTGCCAGCACCGCTGGGGGGGTGAACACTGAAGCTTTCTTT. Translation gives CASTAGGVNTEAFF.